This is a list of T cell receptor beta chains from one sample in a study of control samples from healthy donors and cancer patients. Profiling relied on immunoSEQ multiplex PCR, and the TCRdb table lists in-frame clones only, not all of them. The data show fewer than 200,000 clones, around 88% seen once. Material: blood. The receptor source for this set is a woman aged 25 to 45 in good health. The CDR3 runs from the conserved cysteine through the conserved F or W. The D gene is left open where the match is weak. Not every row has a clone size; where given, it reads once, few, many or a size class.

>TRBV19|TRBJ1-2|.|.
TGTGCCAGTACCTCGGCGTGGGGGGGCTCTAATGGCTACACCTTC
CASTSAWGGSNGYTF
>TRBV2|TRBJ1-1|.|TRBD1
TGTGCCAGCAGCGCACAGGGGAGGAGGTTCACTGAAGCTTTCTTT
CASSAQGRRFTEAFF
>TRBV5-1|TRBJ2-2|.|TRBD2
TGCGCCAGCAGCTTGGCGGCTAGCGGGCTATACACCGGGGAGCTGTTTTTT
CASSLAASGLYTGELFF
>TRBV6-5|TRBJ1-2|.|TRBD1
TGTGCCAGCAGGGGAACAGGGGGCTCTTATGGCTACACCTTC
CASRGTGGSYGYTF
>TRBV19|TRBJ1-1|.|.
TGTGCCAGTAGTATCGGGGGGCGGAACACTGAAGCTTTCTTT
CASSIGGRNTEAFF
>TRBV7-7|TRBJ2-6|.|.
TGTGCTAGCAGCCCGGGGGTATCTGGGGCCAACGTCCTGACTTTC
CASSPGVSGANVLTF
>TRBV20-1|TRBJ1-2|.|TRBD1
TGCAGTGCTACACAGGGGAGAGGCTACACCTTC
CSATQGRGYTF
>TRBV2|TRBJ2-3|few|TRBD2
TGTGCCAGCTGCGGGAGCTTTACAGATACGCAGTATTTT
CASCGSFTDTQYF
>TRBV6-2/TRBV6-3|TRBJ2-3|few|TRBD2
TGTGCCAGCAGCCCTAAAGGACTAGCGGGAGGGAAGGATACGCAGTATTTT
CASSPKGLAGGKDTQYF
>TRBV9|TRBJ1-1|.|TRBD1
TGTGCCAGCAGCGCCCAGGGGGGGACTGAAGCTTTCTTT
CASSAQGGTEAFF
>TRBV6-1|TRBJ1-3|.|.
TGTGCCAGCAGTGAATTCAACCGGGGGCGAGGAAACACCATATATTTT
CASSEFNRGRGNTIYF
>TRBV29-1|TRBJ2-1|.|TRBD1
TGCAGCGTTGAAGTTTTGGGACAGGGTAAGACCAATGAGCAGTTCTTC
CSVEVLGQGKTNEQFF
>TRBV25-1|TRBJ1-5|.|.
TGTGCCAGCATGGGGCAGGGAGCTCAGCCCCAGCATTTT
CASMGQGAQPQHF
>TRBV3-1/TRBV3-2|TRBJ2-5|.|TRBD2
TGTGCCAGCAGCCTCACCTTAGCGGGAGCAGGGGAGACCCAGTACTTC
CASSLTLAGAGETQYF
>TRBV7-9|TRBJ2-5|.|.
TGTGCCAGCAGCCTTCCCTTAAGAGAGACCCAGTACTTC
CASSLPLRETQYF
>TRBV12-5|TRBJ2-3|.|.
TGTGCTAGTGGTGGGTGGGAAGCAGATACGCAGTATTTT
CASGGWEADTQYF
>TRBV4-1|TRBJ2-2|.|.
TGCGCCAGCAGCCAAGATACAGGGAACACCGGGGAGCTGTTTTTT
CASSQDTGNTGELFF
>TRBV28|TRBJ1-2|.|.
TGTGCCAGCAGTTTGGGGCAGAACTATGGCTACACCTTC
CASSLGQNYGYTF
>TRBV6-4|TRBJ2-3|.|.
TGTGCCAGCAGTGACAATTACGGGGCAGATACGCAGTATTTT
CASSDNYGADTQYF
>TRBV14|TRBJ2-6|once|TRBD2
TGTGCCAGCAGCCACTTACGGACTAGCGGATTCTCTGGGGCCAACGTCCTGACTTTC
CASSHLRTSGFSGANVLTF
>TRBV5-4|TRBJ2-5|.|TRBD1
TGTGCCAGCAGCGGCCGGGACAGCCCGTACCAAGAGACCCAGTACTTC
CASSGRDSPYQETQYF
>TRBV12-3/TRBV12-4|TRBJ1-3|.|.
TGTGCCAGCAGTCCAGGGAAAACCATATATTTT
CASSPGKTIYF
>TRBV5-8|TRBJ2-7|.|TRBD2
TGTGCCAGCAGCTCCCAAGGGAGGGACGAGCAGTACTTC
CASSSQGRDEQYF
>TRBV19|TRBJ1-3|few|TRBD1
TGTGCCAGTCGACAGGGTCTGAATCTAAACACCATATATTTT
CASRQGLNLNTIYF
>TRBV2|TRBJ1-3|.|.
TGTGCCAGCAGTGGCATTCCTGGAAACACCATATATTTT
CASSGIPGNTIYF
>TRBV7-6|TRBJ2-3|.|.
TGTGCCAGCAGCTTAGCAGGCTCTAGCACAGATACGCAGTATTTT
CASSLAGSSTDTQYF
>TRBV7-8|TRBJ1-1|.|TRBD1
TGTGCCAGCAGCTCCCCCGGGACAGCCATGAACACTGAAGCTTTCTTT
CASSSPGTAMNTEAFF
>TRBV4-2|TRBJ2-7|.|TRBD2
TGTGCCAGCAGCCAAGATGTGGCTAGCGGGAGCAGCGAGCAGTACTTC
CASSQDVASGSSEQYF
>TRBV12-3/TRBV12-4|TRBJ1-2|.|TRBD1
TGTGCCAGCAGGCCGGGACAGAAGTATGGCTACACCTTC
CASRPGQKYGYTF